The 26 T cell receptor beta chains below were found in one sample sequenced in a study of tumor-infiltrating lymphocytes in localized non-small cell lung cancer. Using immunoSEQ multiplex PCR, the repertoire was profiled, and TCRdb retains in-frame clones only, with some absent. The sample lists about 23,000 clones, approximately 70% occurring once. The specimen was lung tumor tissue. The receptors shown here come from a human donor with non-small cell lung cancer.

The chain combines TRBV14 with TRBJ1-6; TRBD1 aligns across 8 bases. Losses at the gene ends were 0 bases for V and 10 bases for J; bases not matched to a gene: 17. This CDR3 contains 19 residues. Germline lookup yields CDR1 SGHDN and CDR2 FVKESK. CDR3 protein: CASSQEKGDRPTRRSPLHF. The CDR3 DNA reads TGTGCCAGCAGCCAAGAGAAAGGGGACAGGCCCACCAGGCGGTCACCCCTCCACTTT.

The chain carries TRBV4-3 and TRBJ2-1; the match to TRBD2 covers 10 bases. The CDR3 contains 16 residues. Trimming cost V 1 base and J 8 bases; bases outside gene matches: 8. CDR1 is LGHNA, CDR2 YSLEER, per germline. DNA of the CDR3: TGCGCCAGCAGCCAAGTCCGAGCGGGGGGGCCAGATGAGCAGTTCTTC. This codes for CASSQVRAGGPDEQFF.

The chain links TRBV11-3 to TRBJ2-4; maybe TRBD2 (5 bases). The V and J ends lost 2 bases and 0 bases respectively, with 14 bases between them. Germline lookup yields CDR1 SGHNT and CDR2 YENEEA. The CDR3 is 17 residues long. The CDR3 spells CASSLNWETQAKNIQYF. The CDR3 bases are TGTGCCAGCAGCTTAAACTGGGAGACCCAAGCCAAAAACATTCAGTACTTC.

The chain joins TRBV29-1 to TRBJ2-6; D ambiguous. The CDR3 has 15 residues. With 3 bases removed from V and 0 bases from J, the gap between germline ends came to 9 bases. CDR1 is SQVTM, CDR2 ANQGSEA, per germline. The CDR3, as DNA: TGCAGCGTTGATGGAGAGGTCTCTGGGGCCAACGTCCTGACTTTC. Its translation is CSVDGEVSGANVLTF.

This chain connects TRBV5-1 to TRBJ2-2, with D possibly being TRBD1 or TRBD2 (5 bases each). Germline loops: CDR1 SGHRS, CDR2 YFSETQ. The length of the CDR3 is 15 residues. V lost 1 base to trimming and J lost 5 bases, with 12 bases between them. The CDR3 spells CASSLMGEGTGELFF. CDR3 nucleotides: TGCGCCAGCAGCTTGATGGGGGAAGGAACCGGGGAGCTGTTTTTT.

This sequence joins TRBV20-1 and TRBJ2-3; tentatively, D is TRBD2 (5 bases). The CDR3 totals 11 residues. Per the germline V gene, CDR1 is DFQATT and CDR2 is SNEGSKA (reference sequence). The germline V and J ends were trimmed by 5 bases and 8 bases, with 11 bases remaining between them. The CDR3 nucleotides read TGCAGTGCTGACGGACTCGGTACGCAGTATTTT. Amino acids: CSADGLGTQYF.

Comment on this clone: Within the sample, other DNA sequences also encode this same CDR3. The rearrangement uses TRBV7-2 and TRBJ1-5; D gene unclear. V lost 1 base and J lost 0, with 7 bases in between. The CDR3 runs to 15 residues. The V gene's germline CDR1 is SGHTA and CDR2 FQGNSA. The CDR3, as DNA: TGTGCCAGCAGCTTAGTTAGGAGTAGCAATCAGCCCCAGCATTTT. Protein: CASSLVRSSNQPQHF.

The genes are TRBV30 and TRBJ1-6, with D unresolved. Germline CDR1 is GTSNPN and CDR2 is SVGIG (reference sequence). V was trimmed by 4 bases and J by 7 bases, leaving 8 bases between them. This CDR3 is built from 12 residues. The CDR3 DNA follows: TGTGCCTGGAACCCCGGGAATTCACCCCTCCACTTT. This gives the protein CAWNPGNSPLHF.

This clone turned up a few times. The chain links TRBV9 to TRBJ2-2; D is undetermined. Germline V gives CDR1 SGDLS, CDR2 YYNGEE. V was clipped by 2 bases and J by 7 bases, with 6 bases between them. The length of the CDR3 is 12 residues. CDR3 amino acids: CASSVVGGELFF. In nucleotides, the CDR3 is TGTGCCAGCAGCGTCGTGGGCGGGGAGCTGTTTTTT.

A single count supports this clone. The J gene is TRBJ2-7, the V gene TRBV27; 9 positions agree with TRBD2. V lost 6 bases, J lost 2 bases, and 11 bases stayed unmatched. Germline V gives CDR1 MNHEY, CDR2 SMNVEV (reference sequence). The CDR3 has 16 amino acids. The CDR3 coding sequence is TGTGCCAGCAGGCCCCAGCTAGCGGGGCGTACCTACGAGCAGTACTTC. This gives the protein CASRPQLAGRTYEQYF.

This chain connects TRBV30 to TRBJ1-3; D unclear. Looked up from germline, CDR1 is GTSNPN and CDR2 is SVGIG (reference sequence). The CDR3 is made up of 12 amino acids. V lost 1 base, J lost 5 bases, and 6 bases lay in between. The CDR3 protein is CAWSDGRNTIYF. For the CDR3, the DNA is TGTGCCTGGAGTGATGGACGAAACACCATATATTTT.

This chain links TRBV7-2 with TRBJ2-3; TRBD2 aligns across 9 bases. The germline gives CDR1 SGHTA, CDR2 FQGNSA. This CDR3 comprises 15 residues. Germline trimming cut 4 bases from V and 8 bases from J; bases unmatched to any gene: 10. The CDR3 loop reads CASSSSSGVGATQYF. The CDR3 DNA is TGTGCCAGCAGCTCATCTAGCGGGGTAGGAGCTACGCAGTATTTT.

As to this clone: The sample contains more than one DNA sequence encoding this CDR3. DNA of the CDR3: TGTGCCAGCAGTCCAGTGGCTCCGCGCACAGATACGCAGTATTTT. Translation gives CASSPVAPRTDTQYF. V and J are TRBV7-2 and TRBJ2-3; the D is unclear. The CDR3 is 15 residues long. V lost 6 bases and J lost 1, with 14 bases in between. Germline V gene sequence: CDR1 SGHTA, CDR2 FQGNSA. Looking up the rest from reference TRBV7-2 and TRBJ2-3 gives the full variable domain: GAGVSQSPSNKVTEKGKDVELRCDPISGHTALYWYRQSLGQGLEFLIYFQGNSAPDKSGLPSDRFSAERTGGSVSTLTIQRTQQEDSAVYLCASSPVAPRTDTQYFGPGTRLTVL.

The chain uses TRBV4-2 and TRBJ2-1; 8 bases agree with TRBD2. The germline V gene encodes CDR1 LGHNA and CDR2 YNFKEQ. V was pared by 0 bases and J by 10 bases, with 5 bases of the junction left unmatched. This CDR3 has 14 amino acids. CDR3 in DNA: TGTGCCAGCAGCCAAGATGAGCGGGGGAGGGAGCAGTTCTTC. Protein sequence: CASSQDERGREQFF.

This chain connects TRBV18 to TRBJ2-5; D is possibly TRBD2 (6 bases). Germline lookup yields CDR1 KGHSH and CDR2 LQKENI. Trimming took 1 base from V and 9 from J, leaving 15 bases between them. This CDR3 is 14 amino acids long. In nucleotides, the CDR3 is TGTGCCAGCTCACCACTCGGCACTAGCCAGGCCCAGTACTTC. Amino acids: CASSPLGTSQAQYF.

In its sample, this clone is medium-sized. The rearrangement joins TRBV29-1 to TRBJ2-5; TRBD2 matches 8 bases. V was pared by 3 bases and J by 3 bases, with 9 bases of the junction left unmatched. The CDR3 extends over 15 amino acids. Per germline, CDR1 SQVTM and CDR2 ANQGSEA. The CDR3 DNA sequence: TGCAGCGTTGATGGTCCCGGGACTAGTGAAGAGACCCAGTACTTC. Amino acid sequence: CSVDGPGTSEETQYF.

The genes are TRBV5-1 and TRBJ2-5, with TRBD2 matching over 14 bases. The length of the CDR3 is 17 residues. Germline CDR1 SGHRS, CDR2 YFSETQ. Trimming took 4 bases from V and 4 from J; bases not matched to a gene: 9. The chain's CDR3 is CASSPGTSGGVRETQYF. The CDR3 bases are TGCGCCAGCAGCCCCGGGACTAGCGGGGGAGTTCGAGAGACCCAGTACTTC.

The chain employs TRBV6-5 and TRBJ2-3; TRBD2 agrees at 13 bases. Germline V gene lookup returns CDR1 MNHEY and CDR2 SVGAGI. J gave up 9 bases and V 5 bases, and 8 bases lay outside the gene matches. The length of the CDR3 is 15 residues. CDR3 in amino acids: CASSPGLAGERTQYF. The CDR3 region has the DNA TGTGCCAGCAGTCCCGGACTAGCGGGGGAGCGGACGCAGTATTTT.

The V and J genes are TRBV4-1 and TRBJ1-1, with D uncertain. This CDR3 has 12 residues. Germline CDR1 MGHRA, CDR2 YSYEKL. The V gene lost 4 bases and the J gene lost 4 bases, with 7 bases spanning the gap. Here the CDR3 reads CASSPPGTEAFF. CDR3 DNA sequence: TGCGCCAGCAGCCCTCCGGGCACTGAAGCTTTCTTT.

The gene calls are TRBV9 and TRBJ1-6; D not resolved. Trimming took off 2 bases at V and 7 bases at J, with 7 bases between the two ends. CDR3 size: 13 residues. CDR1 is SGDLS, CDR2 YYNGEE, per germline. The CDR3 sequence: CASSVTANSPLHF. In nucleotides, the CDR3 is TGTGCCAGCAGCGTGACTGCCAATTCACCCCTCCACTTT.

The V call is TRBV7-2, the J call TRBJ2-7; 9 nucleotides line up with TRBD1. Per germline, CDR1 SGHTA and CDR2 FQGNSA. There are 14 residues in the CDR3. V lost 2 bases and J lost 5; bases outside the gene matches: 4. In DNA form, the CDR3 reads TGTGCCAGCAGCTTACCCGGGACAGGGAACGAGCAGTACTTC. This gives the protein CASSLPGTGNEQYF.

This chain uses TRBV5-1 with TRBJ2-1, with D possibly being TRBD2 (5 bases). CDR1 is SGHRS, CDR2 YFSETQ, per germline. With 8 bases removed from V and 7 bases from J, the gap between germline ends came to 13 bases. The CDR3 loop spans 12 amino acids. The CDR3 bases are TGCGCCAGTACCCAATCGGGGAATGAGCAGTTCTTC. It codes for CASTQSGNEQFF.

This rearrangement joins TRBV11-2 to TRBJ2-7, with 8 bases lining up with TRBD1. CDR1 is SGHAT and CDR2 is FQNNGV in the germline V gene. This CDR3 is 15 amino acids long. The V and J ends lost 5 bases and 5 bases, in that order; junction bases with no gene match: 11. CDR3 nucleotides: TGTGCCAGCAGCGCAACCGGGACAGGACAAAACGAGCAGTACTTC. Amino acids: CASSATGTGQNEQYF. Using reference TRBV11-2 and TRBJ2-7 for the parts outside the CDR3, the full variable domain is EAGVAQSPRYKIIEKRQSVAFWCNPISGHATLYWYQQILGQGPKLLIQFQNNGVVDDSQLPKDRFSAERLKGVDSTLKIQPAKLEDSAVYLCASSATGTGQNEQYFGPGTRLTVT.

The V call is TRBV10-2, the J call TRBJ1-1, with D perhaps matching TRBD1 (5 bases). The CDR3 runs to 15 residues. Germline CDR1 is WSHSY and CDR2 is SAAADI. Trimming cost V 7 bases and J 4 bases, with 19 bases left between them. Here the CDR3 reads CASKAYRDRGTEAFF. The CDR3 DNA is TGCGCCAGCAAGGCCTACCGCGATAGGGGCACTGAAGCTTTCTTT.

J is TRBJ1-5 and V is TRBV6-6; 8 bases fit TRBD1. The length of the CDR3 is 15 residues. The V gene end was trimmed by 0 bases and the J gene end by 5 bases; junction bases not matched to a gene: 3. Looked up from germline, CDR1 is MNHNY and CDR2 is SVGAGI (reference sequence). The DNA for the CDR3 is TGTGCCAGCAGTTACTCGACAGGGGAGGATCAGCCCCAGCATTTT. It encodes CASSYSTGEDQPQHF.

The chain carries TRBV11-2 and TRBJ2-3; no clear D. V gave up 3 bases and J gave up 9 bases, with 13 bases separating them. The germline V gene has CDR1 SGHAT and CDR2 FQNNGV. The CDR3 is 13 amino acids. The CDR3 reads CASSFGVSGTQYF. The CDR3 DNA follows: TGTGCCAGCAGCTTCGGTGTTTCCGGGACGCAGTATTTT. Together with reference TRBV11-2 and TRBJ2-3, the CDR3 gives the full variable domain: EAGVAQSPRYKIIEKRQSVAFWCNPISGHATLYWYQQILGQGPKLLIQFQNNGVVDDSQLPKDRFSAERLKGVDSTLKIQPAKLEDSAVYLCASSFGVSGTQYFGPGTRLTVL.